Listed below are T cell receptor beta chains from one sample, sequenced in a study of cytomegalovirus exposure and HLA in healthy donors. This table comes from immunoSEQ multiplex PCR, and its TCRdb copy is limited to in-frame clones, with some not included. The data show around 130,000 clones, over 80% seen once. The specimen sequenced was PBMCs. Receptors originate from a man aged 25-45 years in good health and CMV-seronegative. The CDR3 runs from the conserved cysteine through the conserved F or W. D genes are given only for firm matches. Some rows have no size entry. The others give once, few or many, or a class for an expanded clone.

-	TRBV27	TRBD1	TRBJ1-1	TGTGCCAGCAGTCTGGGACAGGGAGGTGAAGCTTTCTTT	CASSLGQGGEAFF
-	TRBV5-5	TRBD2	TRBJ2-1	TGTGCCACCACTAGCGTCGGGGACAATGAGCAGTTCTTC	CATTSVGDNEQFF
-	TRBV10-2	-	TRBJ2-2	TGCGCCAGCAGTGGACTAACGGGGGACACCGGGGAGCTGTTTTTT	CASSGLTGDTGELFF
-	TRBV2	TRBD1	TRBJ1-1	TGTGCCAGCAGTGAGCGGACAGGGGGGAACACTGAAGCTTTCTTT	CASSERTGGNTEAFF
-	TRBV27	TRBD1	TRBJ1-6	TGTGCCAGCAGCTCTCCGGACAGGGCAAGGAATTCACCCCTCCACTTT	CASSSPDRARNSPLHF
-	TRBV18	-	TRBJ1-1	TGTGCCAGCTCACAAGGGGTCGGCACTGAAGCTTTCTTT	CASSQGVGTEAFF
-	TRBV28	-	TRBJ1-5	TGTGCCAGCTCCGCGAATCAGCCCCAGCATTTT	CASSANQPQHF
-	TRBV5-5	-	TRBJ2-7	TGTGCCAGCAGCTCGGAGAGAGGAAGGGGCCTAAGCTCCTACGAGCAGTACTTC	CASSSERGRGLSSYEQYF
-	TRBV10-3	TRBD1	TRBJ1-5	TGTGCCATCAGTGAGAGACAGGGTCCCCATCAGCCCCAGCATTTT	CAISERQGPHQPQHF
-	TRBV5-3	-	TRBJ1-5	TGTGCCAGAAGCCCTGACAGTAGCAATCAGCCCCAGCATTTT	CARSPDSSNQPQHF
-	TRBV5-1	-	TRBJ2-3	TGCGCCAGCAGCTTGTACATTGGGACAATAGGCACAGATACGCAGTATTTT	CASSLYIGTIGTDTQYF
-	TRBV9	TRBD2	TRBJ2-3	TGTGCCAGCAGCTCCCCCAGGGGGACTAGCGGTACCACAGATACGCAGTATTTT	CASSSPRGTSGTTDTQYF
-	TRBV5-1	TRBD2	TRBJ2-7	TGCGCCAGCAGCTCGGGAGGGACGGCAACCTACGAGCAGTACTTC	CASSSGGTATYEQYF
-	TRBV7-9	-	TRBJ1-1	TGTGCCAGCAGTTATCGGACTGAAGCTTTCTTT	CASSYRTEAFF
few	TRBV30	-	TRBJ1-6	TGTGCCTGGAGTGTTCGGGGAAACAATTCACCCCTCCACTTT	CAWSVRGNNSPLHF
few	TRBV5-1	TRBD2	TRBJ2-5	TGCGCCAGCAGCGGGGAGGGTCAAACAGAGACCCAGTACTTC	CASSGEGQTETQYF
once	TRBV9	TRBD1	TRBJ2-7	TGTGCCAGCAGCGTAGAGGGACAGGGGGTCTACGAGCAGTACTTC	CASSVEGQGVYEQYF
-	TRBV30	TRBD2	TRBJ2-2	TGTGCCTGGAGTGTTAGCGGGGCCCTCGGCGGGGAGCTGTTTTTT	CAWSVSGALGGELFF
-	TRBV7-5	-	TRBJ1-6	TGTGTCAGAAGTCAATATAATTCACCCCTCCACTTT	CVRSQYNSPLHF
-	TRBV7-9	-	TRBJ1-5	TGTGCCAGCAGCTACAACACCGGGACAAATAAGGGGCAGCCCCAGCATTTT	CASSYNTGTNKGQPQHF